These 3 T cell receptor beta chains share one sample of origin, sequenced in a study of breast tumors, draining lymph nodes, adjacent tissues. TCRdb processed the multiplex PCR reads anew with MiXCR; each CDR3 protein has one entry. The sample holds 60,000 to 65,000 distinct CDR3 sequences, roughly 50% seen once. The specimen sequenced was breast tumor tissue. Receptors originate from a female donor with breast cancer. Some clones in this sample may be carry-over from other donors' samples.

This clonotype appeared a single time. The chain joins TRBV7-9 to TRBJ1-4; TRBD1 agrees at 8 bases. Germline loops: CDR1 SEHNR, CDR2 FQNEAQ (reference sequence). The CDR3 loop spans 14 amino acids. After removal of 3 bases from V and 8 bases from J, the junction contained 5 bases not matched to a gene. CDR3 sequence: CASSFLAGGEKLFF. Written as DNA, the CDR3 is TGTGCCAGCAGCTTTTTGGCAGGGGGCGAAAAACTGTTTTTT.

Ten or more counts support this clonotype. The V and J genes are TRBV15 and TRBJ2-1; D possibly corresponds to TRBD2 (7 bases). Germline V CDR1 and CDR2: LNHNV, YYDKDF (reference sequence). The length of the CDR3 is 13 residues. Trimming stripped 3 bases from V and 12 bases from J, with 15 bases between. Here the CDR3 DNA reads TGTGCCACCAGCAGTTCGCCCGGGGGGCCGCAGTTCTTC. Translation: CATSSSPGGPQFF.

J is TRBJ2-2 and V is TRBV7-9; D uncertain. The CDR3 spans 14 residues. V shed 2 bases and J shed 4 bases, with 8 bases lying between them. The germline V gene has CDR1 SEHNR and CDR2 FQNEAQ (reference sequence). CDR3 coding DNA: TGTGCCAGCAGCTTACAACAAGGCACCGGGGAGCTGTTTTTT. Translating gives CASSLQQGTGELFF.